This is a list of T cell receptor beta chains from one sample in a study of cytomegalovirus exposure and HLA in healthy donors. The table came from immunoSEQ multiplex PCR; TCRdb's copy has only in-frame clones and leaves some out. The sample holds roughly 130,000 clones; roughly four fifths are singletons and the top ten take roughly 6%. The specimen sequenced was PBMCs. The receptor source for this set is a woman aged 50 to 65 in good health and CMV-seropositive. CDR3s include the opening cysteine and the closing phenylalanine or tryptophan. Fields, in order: V gene, clone size, D gene, J gene, CDR3 protein, CDR3 DNA. D genes are given only for firm matches. Clone size is not always given. Where it is, it says once, few, many or a class for expanded clones.

TRBV5-4	once	.	TRBJ2-3	CASSPGQGGGTNTQYF	TGTGCCAGCAGCCCAGGACAGGGCGGGGGTACGAATACGCAGTATTTT
TRBV4-3	.	.	TRBJ1-4	CASSQDPGVEKLFF	TGCGCCAGCAGCCAAGATCCAGGGGTTGAAAAACTGTTTTTT
TRBV5-8	once	.	TRBJ1-3	CASRRAGNTIYF	TGTGCCAGCAGGCGAGCTGGAAACACCATATATTTT
TRBV6-1	.	TRBD1	TRBJ2-7	CASTPGQGRYEQYF	TGTGCCAGCACCCCCGGACAGGGTCGGTACGAGCAGTACTTC
TRBV6-5	once	TRBD2	TRBJ2-3	CASSYSGGGADTQYF	TGTGCCAGCAGTTACTCTGGCGGGGGGGCCGATACGCAGTATTTT
TRBV7-2	.	.	TRBJ1-2	CASSRDQGNYGYTF	TGTGCCAGCAGCCGAGATCAGGGGAACTATGGCTACACCTTC
TRBV5-1	.	.	TRBJ1-1	CASARGSEAFF	TGCGCCAGCGCACGAGGGTCTGAAGCTTTCTTT
TRBV11-3	.	TRBD2	TRBJ2-5	CASSPLLAGRVQYF	TGTGCCAGCAGCCCTCTCCTAGCGGGCAGGGTCCAGTACTTC
TRBV12-5	once	.	TRBJ2-3	CASGLTASTDTQYF	TGTGCTAGTGGTTTGACAGCTAGCACAGATACGCAGTATTTT
TRBV5-4	few	TRBD2	TRBJ2-3	CASSPGTSGRNTDTQYF	TGTGCCAGCAGCCCTGGGACTAGCGGGAGGAACACAGATACGCAGTATTTT
TRBV6-1	.	.	TRBJ1-3	CASSEARVRVGNTIYF	TGTGCCAGCAGTGAAGCGCGCGTCAGGGTGGGAAACACCATATATTTT
TRBV7-2	few	TRBD2	TRBJ2-4	CASSLPSGVIQYF	TGTGCCAGCAGCTTACCCAGCGGGGTAATTCAGTACTTC
TRBV7-9	.	.	TRBJ1-6	CASSQEANSPLHF	TGTGCCAGCAGTCAGGAGGCTAATTCACCCCTCCACTTT
TRBV5-1	.	TRBD1	TRBJ2-7	CASSPRTGTGEQYF	TGCGCCAGCAGCCCAAGGACAGGCACGGGCGAGCAGTACTTC
TRBV5-1	.	.	TRBJ2-7	CASSLYDRTEQYF	TGCGCCAGCAGCCTATACGACAGGACCGAGCAGTACTTC
TRBV7-8	once	.	TRBJ1-5	CASSVTFRALGGGQPQHF	TGTGCCAGCAGTGTGACTTTTCGTGCGTTAGGAGGCGGTCAGCCCCAGCATTTT
TRBV2	.	.	TRBJ2-5	CASSLQGQETQYF	TGTGCCAGCAGTTTACAGGGCCAGGAGACCCAGTACTTC
TRBV19	.	TRBD2	TRBJ2-6	CASTPGREDSSGANVLTF	TGTGCCAGTACCCCGGGGAGGGAGGACTCCTCTGGGGCCAACGTCCTGACTTTC
TRBV19	few	.	TRBJ2-3	CASSVSTVSTDTQYF	TGTGCCAGTAGTGTTTCGACAGTAAGCACAGATACGCAGTATTTT
TRBV19	.	TRBD1	TRBJ2-4	CASSGARPGGEVPYF	TGTGCCAGTAGTGGCGCCAGACCAGGGGGCGAGGTTCCCTACTTC
TRBV9	few	TRBD1	TRBJ1-4	CASSVSDRGGEKLFF	TGTGCCAGCAGCGTGTCCGACAGGGGAGGGGAAAAACTGTTTTTT
TRBV4-3	few	TRBD2	TRBJ2-7	CASSSRASGDAYEQYF	TGCGCCAGCAGCTCCCGTGCTAGCGGGGATGCCTACGAGCAGTACTTC
TRBV9	.	TRBD2	TRBJ2-1	CASSVDRTSGAKQFF	TGTGCCAGCAGCGTAGATCGGACTAGCGGGGCAAAGCAGTTCTTC
TRBV6-5	.	.	TRBJ1-3	CASSRRSQAGNTIYF	TGTGCCAGCAGTCGACGGTCCCAGGCCGGAAACACCATATATTTT
TRBV6-5	.	TRBD2	TRBJ2-3	CASSAGRGSWDTQYF	TGTGCCAGCTCAGCGGGGCGGGGATCGTGGGATACGCAGTATTTT
TRBV18	.	.	TRBJ2-2	CASSTRQISGELFF	TGTGCCAGCTCAACCCGACAGATTTCCGGGGAGCTGTTTTTT